This is a list of T cell receptor beta chains from one sample in a study of T cells in Graves' hyperthyroidism and ophthalmopathy. TCRdb processed the multiplex PCR reads anew with MiXCR; each CDR3 protein has one entry. Found here are a few hundred thousand distinct CDR3 sequences, 46% of them singletons; the top ten hold around 44%. The sample comprised peripheral blood or thyroid tissue (not recorded which). These receptors were collected from an adult woman with Graves' disease, either hyperthyroidism or ophthalmopathy (not recorded which). Each CDR3 is given with its conserved first and last residue. The order of the fields is V gene, J gene, D gene, clone size, CDR3 protein, CDR3 DNA. The D gene is left open where the match is weak. Rows give clone size only sometimes, using once, few, many, or a class for an expanded clone.

>TRBV2|TRBJ1-5|NA|many
CASSGGPGNQPQHF
TGTGCCAGCAGTGGGGGGCCAGGCAATCAGCCCCAGCATTTT
>TRBV7-9|TRBJ2-5|NA|NA
CASSQAEGLETQYF
TGTGCCAGCAGCCAAGCAGAGGGATTAGAGACCCAGTACTTC
>TRBV7-7|TRBJ2-5|TRBD2|few
CASSSSGRGETQYF
TGTGCCAGCAGCTCTAGCGGGCGCGGGGAGACCCAGTACTTC
>TRBV7-9|TRBJ1-2|TRBD1|NA
CASSSSDRVDYGYTF
TGTGCCAGCAGCTCTTCGGACAGGGTGGACTATGGCTACACCTTC
>TRBV25-1|TRBJ2-6|NA|many
CASSEEGRRVDLTF
TGTGCCAGCAGTGAAGAGGGCAGGCGAGTTGACCTGACTTTC
>TRBV10-3|TRBJ2-7|TRBD2|few
CAIARENLYEQYF
TGTGCCATCGCGCGGGAGAACTTGTACGAGCAGTACTTC
>TRBV4-1|TRBJ1-2|NA|few
CASSHDGAGTGYTF
TGCGCCAGCAGCCACGATGGAGCAGGGACTGGCTACACCTTC
>TRBV5-5|TRBJ1-1|NA|NA
CASSQDTGRSLPNTEAFF
TGTGCCAGCAGCCAAGATACAGGCAGGTCCCTCCCGAACACTGAAGCTTTCTTT
>TRBV6-1|TRBJ1-1|NA|NA
CASSPPWNTEAFF
TGTGCCAGCAGCCCCCCATGGAACACTGAAGCTTTCTTT
>TRBV10-3|TRBJ2-5|NA|NA
CAISGDGMMETQYF
TGTGCCATCAGTGGAGACGGGATGATGGAGACCCAGTACTTC
>TRBV20-1|TRBJ2-7|TRBD2|NA
CSAADIAGAPYEQYF
TGCAGTGCTGCCGATATAGCGGGAGCCCCCTACGAGCAGTACTTC
>TRBV10-3|TRBJ2-5|NA|NA
CAISESFQETQYF
TGTGCCATCAGTGAGTCGTTCCAAGAGACCCAGTACTTC
>TRBV18|TRBJ1-2|NA|NA
CASSPNDGYTF
TGTGCCAGCTCCCCCAACGATGGCTACACCTTC
>TRBV19|TRBJ1-5|NA|few
CASSPSWFQPQHF
TGTGCCAGTAGTCCCTCGTGGTTTCAGCCCCAGCATTTT
>TRBV6-1|TRBJ2-5|TRBD2|NA
CASRSSGLAGKETQYF
TGTGCCAGCAGAAGTTCGGGACTAGCGGGAAAAGAGACCCAGTACTTC
>TRBV6-2/TRBV6-3|TRBJ1-5|TRBD1|many
CASRPRPGQGANQPQHF
TGTGCCAGCAGACCCCGACCGGGACAGGGGGCAAATCAGCCCCAGCATTTT
>TRBV19|TRBJ1-2|NA|many
CASSIDGPSRHYGYTF
TGTGCCAGTAGTATAGACGGACCCTCCAGGCACTATGGCTACACCTTC
>TRBV14|TRBJ2-5|NA|many
CASSPLAVQETQYF
TGTGCCAGCAGCCCGTTAGCGGTCCAAGAGACCCAGTACTTC
>TRBV7-9|TRBJ1-1|NA|NA
CASIVTGSVRTEAFF
TGTGCCAGCATCGTAACAGGGTCCGTACGCACTGAAGCTTTCTTT
>TRBV9|TRBJ2-3|NA|NA
CASSVGGGGYTDTQYF
TGTGCCAGCAGCGTAGGGGGGGGCGGGTACACAGATACGCAGTATTTT
>TRBV20-1|TRBJ2-5|NA|few
CSASRRGRRETQYF
TGCAGTGCTAGTCGTAGGGGCCGTCGGGAGACCCAGTACTTC
>TRBV5-4|TRBJ2-5|NA|NA
CASSRDSYGETQCF
TGTGCCAGCAGTAGAGACTCCTATGGAGAGACCCAGTGCTTC
>TRBV11-2|TRBJ2-7|NA|few
CASRPGVQGYEQYF
TGTGCCAGCAGGCCCGGGGTTCAGGGCTACGAGCAGTACTTC
>TRBV2|TRBJ2-5|TRBD2|many
CASSELRASGGETQYF
TGTGCCAGCAGTGAATTGCGGGCTAGCGGTGGAGAGACCCAGTACTTC
>TRBV29-1|TRBJ1-1|TRBD1|NA
CSVAGRDRVPTEAFF
TGCAGCGTTGCGGGCCGGGACAGGGTACCCACTGAAGCTTTCTTT
>TRBV29-1|TRBJ1-2|NA|few
CSVEGTYGYTF
TGCAGCGTTGAGGGCACCTATGGCTACACCTTC
>TRBV7-2|TRBJ2-7|NA|many
CASRTTGTSYEQYF
TGTGCCAGCAGGACTACAGGGACTTCCTACGAGCAGTACTTC
>TRBV15|TRBJ1-1|TRBD1|NA
CATSRTQGASEAFF
TGTGCCACCAGCAGAACACAGGGGGCAAGTGAAGCTTTCTTT
>TRBV12-3/TRBV12-4|TRBJ1-1|NA|once
CASDGREAFF
TGTGCTAGCGATGGCAGGGAAGCTTTCTTT
>TRBV25-1|TRBJ2-2|NA|NA
CASSAPVGSTGELFF
TGTGCCAGCAGTGCGCCGGTGGGGAGCACCGGGGAGCTGTTTTTT
>TRBV7-9|TRBJ2-5|TRBD1|few
CASSHRDRAWRETQYF
TGTGCCAGCAGCCACCGGGACAGGGCCTGGAGGGAGACCCAGTACTTC
>TRBV10-2|TRBJ1-1|NA|NA
CASSGSRKFEAFF
TGCGCCAGCAGTGGATCGAGAAAGTTCGAAGCTTTCTTT
>TRBV20-1|TRBJ1-6|TRBD1|many
CSAQDRADSPLHF
TGCAGTGCCCAAGACAGGGCTGATTCACCCCTCCACTTT
>TRBV5-1|TRBJ1-2|NA|NA
CASSLAGVRYTF
TGCGCCAGCAGCCTAGCGGGGGTTCGCTACACCTTC